What follows are 30 T cell receptor beta chains derived from one specimen sequenced in a study of memory CD4+ T cells and cytomegalovirus serostatus. Single viable CD3+CD4+CD8-CD45RO+ cells were sorted as the memory CD4+ T cells. Repertoires were generated with immunoSEQ multiplex PCR, while TCRdb's copy carries only in-frame clones and drops some. The sample yields about 57,000 clones, around 80% seen once. The sequencing sample was made of memory CD4+ T cells from blood. The receptors derive from an adult in good health and CMV-seronegative.

The rearrangement joins TRBV30 to TRBJ2-3, with D unclear. Per germline, CDR1 GTSNPN and CDR2 SVGIG (reference sequence). The CDR3 has 16 residues. V was clipped by 0 bases and J by 5 bases, with 18 bases between them. The CDR3 nucleotides are TGTGCCTGGAGTGTTGCTCGAGTCGGTTCCGGAGATACGCAGTATTTT. Its translation: CAWSVARVGSGDTQYF.

The gene calls are TRBV5-6 and TRBJ2-3, with TRBD2 matching 9 bases. CDR3 length equals 16 residues. Germline V lookup: CDR1 SGHDT, CDR2 YYEEEE. V gave up 0 bases and J gave up 2 bases; unmatched junction bases: 4. The CDR3 DNA reads as TGTGCCAGCAGCTTGGGGGGGACTAGCCTCACAGATACGCAGTATTTT. Translated, it gives CASSLGGTSLTDTQYF.

This chain joins TRBV7-3 and TRBJ2-6; the match to TRBD1 covers 7 bases. The trim removed 5 bases at V and 6 bases at J, leaving 10 bases unmatched. Germline CDR1 and CDR2: SGHTA and FQGTGA. This CDR3 is 16 amino acids long. The CDR3 sequence is CASSIGTGTVANVLTF. Written as DNA, the CDR3 is TGTGCCAGCAGCATAGGAACCGGGACAGTGGCCAACGTCCTGACTTTC.

The chain couples TRBV4-1 to TRBJ1-3, with D uncertain. Germline V CDR1 and CDR2: MGHRA, YSYEKL. There are 16 residues in the CDR3. Trimming pared 2 bases from V and 3 bases from J, leaving 14 bases between. CDR3 DNA: TGCGCCAGCAGCCAATTCCCCACGGGGATTGGAAACACCATATATTTT. Its protein product is CASSQFPTGIGNTIYF.

The chain carries TRBV27 and TRBJ1-5; D perhaps matches TRBD1 (5 bases). This CDR3 comprises 15 residues. The germline V gene encodes CDR1 MNHEY and CDR2 SMNVEV (reference sequence). V was cut by 4 bases and J by 9 bases, with 19 bases left in between. The CDR3 spells CASSWTPPKGRPQHF. CDR3 bases: TGTGCCAGCAGTTGGACCCCACCTAAGGGACGGCCCCAGCATTTT.

V and J are TRBV28 and TRBJ2-7; D is ambiguous. The V gene lost 4 bases and the J gene lost 1 base, with 14 bases spanning the gap. Germline CDR1 and CDR2: MDHEN and SYDVKM. The CDR3 runs to 15 residues. The CDR3 loop is CASSSQQRTSYEQYF. The CDR3 nucleotides read TGTGCCAGCAGTTCCCAGCAGAGGACGTCCTACGAGCAGTACTTC.

This clone was counted between two and nine times. The chain employs TRBV28 and TRBJ2-2; 11 nucleotides agree with TRBD2. The V segment lost 3 bases and the J segment 6 bases; nucleotides outside the gene matches: 3. The CDR3 is 15 residues long. From germline, CDR1 is MDHEN and CDR2 SYDVKM. The CDR3 nucleotides read TGTGCCAGCAGTTTGTCTAGCGGGAGGCCCGGGGAGCTGTTTTTT. Protein product: CASSLSSGRPGELFF.

This chain uses TRBV10-3 with TRBJ2-3; the D is unclear. CDR1 ENHRY and CDR2 SYGVKD come from the germline V gene. Trimming stripped 10 bases from V and 6 bases from J, with 17 bases between. CDR3 length: 13 residues. The CDR3 loop is CATGVGAADTQYF. The DNA for the CDR3 is TGTGCCACAGGCGTTGGTGCTGCGGATACGCAGTATTTT.

The chain couples TRBV18 to TRBJ2-1, with 9 bases that match TRBD2. There are 18 residues in the CDR3. V shed 6 bases and J 1 base; nucleotides not matched to a gene: 13. The germline CDR1 and CDR2 sequences are KGHSH and LQKENI. CDR3 residues: CASSPTQALAGSYNEQFF. The DNA for the CDR3 is TGTGCCAGCTCCCCCACGCAGGCCCTAGCGGGATCCTACAATGAGCAGTTCTTC.

This CDR3 reads CASSVRTDTQYF. The CDR3 DNA is TGTGCCAGCAGCGTAAGGACCGATACGCAGTATTTT. V is TRBV9 and J is TRBJ2-3; no clear D gene. Germline V gene lookup returns CDR1 SGDLS and CDR2 YYNGEE. This CDR3 is built from 12 residues. V was clipped by 1 base and J by 6 bases, with 6 bases between them. Full variable domain (outside the CDR3, taken from reference TRBV9 and TRBJ2-3): DSGVTQTPKHLITATGQRVTLRCSPRSGDLSVYWYQQSLDQGLQFLIQYYNGEERAKGNILERFSAQQFPDLHSELNLSSLELGDSALYFCASSVRTDTQYFGPGTRLTVL.

The chain couples TRBV28 to TRBJ1-2; TRBD1 agrees at 10 bases. CDR1 and CDR2 (germline): MDHEN, SYDVKM. Trimming at V came to 5 bases and at J to 5 bases, leaving 8 bases not matched to a gene. The CDR3 length is 15 residues. This CDR3 is CASSSRDRGSYGYTF. CDR3 DNA: TGTGCCAGCAGTAGTCGGGACAGGGGATCTTATGGCTACACCTTC.

The chain has TRBV27 and TRBJ1-2, with D perhaps TRBD1 (5 bases). There are 14 residues in the CDR3. Trimming pared 4 bases from V and 5 bases from J, leaving 14 bases between. The germline V gene has CDR1 MNHEY and CDR2 SMNVEV (reference sequence). The CDR3 DNA follows: TGTGCCAGCAGTTCCCAGGGACCTAGTTATGGCTACACCTTC. Translation gives CASSSQGPSYGYTF.

The rearrangement joins TRBV6-1 to TRBJ1-1; D is perhaps TRBD1 (6 bases). The CDR3 spans 13 residues. Trimming left V 5 bases short and J 1 base short, with 8 bases between. CDR1 is MNHNS, CDR2 SASEGT, per germline. The CDR3 loop is CASSWGQNTEAFF. CDR3 nucleotides: TGTGCCAGCAGTTGGGGGCAGAACACTGAAGCTTTCTTT.

The chain joins TRBV7-9 to TRBJ2-3, with D possibly being TRBD1 (5 bases). Germline V gene lookup returns CDR1 SEHNR and CDR2 FQNEAQ (reference sequence). The CDR3 loop spans 12 amino acids. The germline V and J ends were trimmed by 5 bases and 3 bases, with 6 bases remaining between them. The CDR3 DNA reads as TGTGCCAGCAGCCGGACAACAGATACGCAGTATTTT. Translation gives CASSRTTDTQYF.

The chain is built from TRBV19 and TRBJ1-4; tentatively, D is TRBD1 (6 bases). V shed 7 bases and J shed 10 bases, with 22 bases lying between them. The germline V gene has CDR1 LNHDA and CDR2 SQIVND (reference sequence). The CDR3 is 15 residues long. The DNA of the CDR3 is TGTGCCAGTACCCCGGGGGGGGGCCTCGGAGGAAAACTGTTTTTT. This translates into CASTPGGGLGGKLFF. The full variable domain, completed using reference TRBV19 and TRBJ1-4, is DGGITQSPKYLFRKEGQNVTLSCEQNLNHDAMYWYRQDPGQGLRLIYYSQIVNDFQKGDIAEGYSVSREKKESFPLTVTSAQKNPTAFYLCASTPGGGLGGKLFFGSGTQLSVL.

The rearrangement uses TRBV10-2 and TRBJ2-3; 12 positions match TRBD2. Germline CDR1 is WSHSY and CDR2 is SAAADI. Trimming cost V 5 bases and J 1 base; bases outside gene matches: 13. The CDR3 sequence is 19 residues long. CDR3 residues: CASSRTLAGGRPGTDTQYF. In nucleotides, the CDR3 is TGCGCCAGCAGTCGAACCCTAGCGGGAGGGCGGCCGGGCACAGATACGCAGTATTTT.

The rearrangement uses TRBV7-9 and TRBJ2-4, with D uncertain. Germline assignment: CDR1 SEHNR and CDR2 FQNEAQ (reference sequence). This CDR3 region has 13 residues. V was shortened by 5 bases and J by 6 bases, with 11 bases between the two germline ends. Here the CDR3 DNA reads TGTGCCAGCAGCCCAATTTTGGGAAACATTCAGTACTTC. Translation: CASSPILGNIQYF.

The V gene is TRBV28, the J gene TRBJ1-3, with TRBD1 as a possible D gene (6 bases). CDR1 is MDHEN, CDR2 SYDVKM, per germline. There are 15 residues in the CDR3. The V and J ends lost 7 bases and 0 bases respectively, with 13 bases between them. The CDR3 nucleotides are TGTGCCAGCACGAGGACAGTGGCCTCTGGAAACACCATATATTTT. It yields the protein CASTRTVASGNTIYF.

The J gene is TRBJ1-5, the V gene TRBV29-1, with 8 bases that match TRBD1. Unmatched junction bases numbered 10, after V lost 7 bases and J lost 5 bases. CDR1 is SQVTM and CDR2 is ANQGSEA in the germline V gene. The CDR3 is 14 amino acids. CDR3 protein: CSARQGTTDQPQHF. DNA of the CDR3: TGCAGCGCCCGACAGGGGACAACTGATCAGCCCCAGCATTTT.

V and J are TRBV27 and TRBJ2-1; 7 bases line up with TRBD2. The CDR3 has 15 residues. The ends lost 6 bases at V and 0 bases at J; junction bases unmatched: 5. CDR1 and CDR2 from the germline V gene are MNHEY and SMNVEV (reference sequence). The CDR3 spells CASSRTSASYNEQFF. The CDR3 DNA sequence: TGTGCCAGCAGCCGAACTAGCGCCTCCTACAATGAGCAGTTCTTC.

The chain is built from TRBV27 and TRBJ2-3; D is undetermined. V lost 6 bases and J 0 bases, leaving 10 bases between the germline ends. CDR1 is MNHEY and CDR2 is SMNVEV in the germline V gene (reference sequence). The CDR3 spans 14 residues. CDR3 DNA: TGTGCCAGCAGGTGGACCCGTAGCACAGATACGCAGTATTTT. This encodes CASRWTRSTDTQYF.

This chain connects TRBV7-2 to TRBJ2-1; 7 nucleotides match TRBD1. The CDR3 spans 16 residues. Looked up from germline, CDR1 is SGHTA and CDR2 is FQGNSA. J lost 2 bases, V lost 4 bases, and 8 bases had no gene match. This chain's CDR3 is CASSYAAGTAYNEQFF. The CDR3 region has the DNA TGTGCCAGCAGCTACGCCGCCGGGACAGCCTACAATGAGCAGTTCTTC.

The rearrangement joins TRBV4-1 to TRBJ2-1; TRBD2 aligns across 15 bases. This CDR3 comprises 15 residues. The germline V gene has CDR1 MGHRA and CDR2 YSYEKL. Unmatched junction bases numbered 2, after V lost 1 base and J lost 10 bases. The CDR3 region is CASSQGTSGRVEQFF. DNA for the CDR3: TGCGCCAGCAGCCAAGGGACTAGCGGGAGGGTGGAGCAGTTCTTC.

The gene calls are TRBV11-2 and TRBJ1-3, with TRBD1 matching 7 bases. With V trimmed by 5 bases and J by 3 bases, 4 bases remained unmatched. The CDR3 runs 14 residues. CDR1 SGHAT and CDR2 FQNNGV come from the germline V gene. The CDR3 DNA is TGTGCCAGCAGCCTTCGGGACAGTGGAAACACCATATATTTT. Translated, it gives CASSLRDSGNTIYF.

The chain carries TRBV2 and TRBJ2-3; unclear D gene. Germline V lookup: CDR1 SNHLY, CDR2 FYNNEI. This CDR3 comprises 16 residues. With 6 bases removed from V and 2 bases from J, the gap between germline ends came to 18 bases. CDR3 DNA: TGTGCCAGCAGCGCTTTGGGCCAAGCAAACACAGATACGCAGTATTTT. It yields the protein CASSALGQANTDTQYF.

A few counts support this clone. This chain joins TRBV4-1 and TRBJ2-2; 14 bases match TRBD2. This CDR3 is built from 20 residues. The germline V gene encodes CDR1 MGHRA and CDR2 YSYEKL. Trimming cost V 2 bases and J 5 bases; bases outside gene matches: 13. The DNA of the CDR3 is TGCGCCAGCAGCCAACCGTCTGGGACTAGCGGGAGTAGGAAGACCGGGGAGCTGTTTTTT. As protein: CASSQPSGTSGSRKTGELFF.

The J gene is TRBJ1-1, the V gene TRBV27; D remains ambiguous. Between the trimmed V and J ends, which lost 3 bases and 0 bases, there was a span of 5 bases. Germline V gene lookup returns CDR1 MNHEY and CDR2 SMNVEV (reference sequence). The CDR3 totals 13 residues. The CDR3 bases are TGTGCCAGCAGTTTTCTTCTGAACACTGAAGCTTTCTTT. The encoded protein is CASSFLLNTEAFF.

CDR3 sequence reads: CASSLQGLDEQYF. The CDR3, as DNA: TGCGCCAGCAGCTTACAGGGACTAGACGAGCAGTACTTC. The chain employs TRBV5-1 and TRBJ2-7; 8 bases are shared with TRBD2. J lost 5 bases, V lost 2 bases, and 3 bases had no gene match. There are 13 residues in the CDR3. Germline V gene sequence: CDR1 SGHRS, CDR2 YFSETQ.

V and J are TRBV6-1 and TRBJ1-3; perhaps TRBD1 as D (6 bases). CDR1 and CDR2 from the germline V gene are MNHNS and SASEGT. The CDR3 consists of 16 residues. V gave up 1 base and J gave up 4 bases, with 14 bases separating them. CDR3 sequence: CASSEVRRGWGNTIYF. CDR3 in DNA: TGTGCCAGCAGTGAAGTACGCAGGGGTTGGGGAAACACCATATATTTT.

There are a few counts of this clone. V and J are TRBV5-6 and TRBJ1-3; weak D call: TRBD1 (5 bases). V was shortened by 3 bases and J by 4 bases, with 14 bases between the two germline ends. Germline V CDR1 and CDR2: SGHDT, YYEEEE. The CDR3 runs to 15 residues. As DNA, the CDR3 is TGTGCCAGCAGCTCCGGGGCAGTGTGGGGAAACACCATATATTTT. This encodes CASSSGAVWGNTIYF.